This TCR beta chain was captured in a study of response to subunit inactivated influenza vaccine. Via MiXCR, TCRdb re-called the RT-PCR reads, giving one row per CDR3 protein. The table has roughly 520,000 distinct CDR3 sequences, 25% seen once; the top ten hold under 2.5%. Whole-study findings and limits: That few new T cells are recruited by each seasonal influenza vaccination was the authors' suggestion.

The CDR3 is made up of 17 amino acids. The germline V gene encodes CDR1 KGHSH and CDR2 LQKENI. J was trimmed by 2 bases and V by 4 bases; bases with no gene match: 10. With respect to this clonotype: The antigen remains unidentified.

This chain joins TRBV18 and TRBJ2-5; 10 bases are shared with TRBD2. The source material was CD4+ T cells sorted from PBMCs, sampled about 5 days after vaccination. This TCR was recovered from a man between 45 and 60 years old who received an inactivated influenza vaccine. The CDR3 nucleotides are TGTGCCAGCTCACAAAACCCGGGACTAGCGACTCAAGAGACCCAGTACTTC. Translating it yields CASSQNPGLATQETQYF.